This T cell receptor beta chain stems from a study of lymphopenia after photon versus proton radiotherapy. Overall study results and limits: Authors raise, but do not show, better survival with proton therapy. Post-nadir diversity loss with photons came from oligoclonal expansion, particularly CD8+ Temra cells.

Worth noting for this clone: Antigen specificity is unknown.

CDR1 and CDR2 (germline): SGHNT, YYREEE (reference sequence). The V and J ends lost 1 base and 3 bases respectively, with 10 bases between them. The CDR3 is 14 amino acids. Some clones are missing from TCRdb's copy, which holds only in-frame ones; the method was immunoSEQ multiplex PCR. The table shows roughly 58,000 clones, with roughly 87% occurring only once. This receptor was identified in an elderly man with esophageal cancer. This chain uses TRBV5-4 with TRBJ1-1; D possibly corresponds to TRBD1 (5 bases). The starting material was peripheral blood, obtained from a patient treated with proton-based radiotherapy. The DNA for the CDR3 is TGTGCCAGCAGCTTGAGCCAGGGCCACACTGAAGCTTTCTTT. Encoded protein: CASSLSQGHTEAFF.